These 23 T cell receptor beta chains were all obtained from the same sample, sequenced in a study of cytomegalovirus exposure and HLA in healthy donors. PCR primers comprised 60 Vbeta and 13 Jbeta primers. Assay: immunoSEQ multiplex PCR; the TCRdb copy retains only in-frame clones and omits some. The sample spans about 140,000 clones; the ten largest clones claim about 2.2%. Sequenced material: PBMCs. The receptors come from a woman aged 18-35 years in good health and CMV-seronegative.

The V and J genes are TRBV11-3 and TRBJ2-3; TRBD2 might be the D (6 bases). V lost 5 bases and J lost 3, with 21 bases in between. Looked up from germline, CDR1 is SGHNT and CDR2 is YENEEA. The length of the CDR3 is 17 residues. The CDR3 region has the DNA TGTGCCAGCAGCCCCGGGGAGGCGGGACTTTCGACAGATACGCAGTATTTT. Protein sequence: CASSPGEAGLSTDTQYF.

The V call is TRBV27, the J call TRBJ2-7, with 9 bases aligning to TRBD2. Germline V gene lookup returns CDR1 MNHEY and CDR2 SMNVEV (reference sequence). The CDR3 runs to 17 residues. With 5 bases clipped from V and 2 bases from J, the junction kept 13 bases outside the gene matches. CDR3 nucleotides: TGTGCCAGCAGTCTGCGGAGTAGCGGGAGTGAGGCCTACGAGCAGTACTTC. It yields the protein CASSLRSSGSEAYEQYF.

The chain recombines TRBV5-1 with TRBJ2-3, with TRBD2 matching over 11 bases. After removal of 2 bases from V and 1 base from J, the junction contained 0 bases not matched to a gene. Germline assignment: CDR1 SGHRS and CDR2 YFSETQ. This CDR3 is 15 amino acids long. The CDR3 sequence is CASSFSGGGTDTQYF. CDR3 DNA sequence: TGCGCCAGCAGCTTTAGCGGGGGGGGCACAGATACGCAGTATTTT.

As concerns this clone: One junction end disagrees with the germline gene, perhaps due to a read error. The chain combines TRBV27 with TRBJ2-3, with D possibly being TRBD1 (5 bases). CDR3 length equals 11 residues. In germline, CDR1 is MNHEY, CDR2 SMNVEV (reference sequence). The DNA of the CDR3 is TGTGCCAGCGCATCGCAGGGAAGAGTAGCTTTT. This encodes CASASQGRVAF.

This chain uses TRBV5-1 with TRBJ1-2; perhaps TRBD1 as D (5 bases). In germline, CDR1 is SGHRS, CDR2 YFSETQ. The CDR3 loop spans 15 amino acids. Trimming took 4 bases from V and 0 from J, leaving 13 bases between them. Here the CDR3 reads CASSPGRGTNYGYTF. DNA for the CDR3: TGCGCCAGCAGCCCTGGAAGGGGAACTAACTATGGCTACACCTTC.

The CDR3: CASSSQTVREKLFF. CDR3 sequence (DNA): TGCGCCAGCAGCTCGCAGACAGTTCGGGAAAAACTGTTTTTT. The chain links TRBV5-1 to TRBJ1-4; maybe TRBD1 (5 bases). Germline V lookup: CDR1 SGHRS, CDR2 YFSETQ. V lost 3 bases, J lost 8 bases, and 14 bases lay in between. The CDR3 sequence is 14 residues long.

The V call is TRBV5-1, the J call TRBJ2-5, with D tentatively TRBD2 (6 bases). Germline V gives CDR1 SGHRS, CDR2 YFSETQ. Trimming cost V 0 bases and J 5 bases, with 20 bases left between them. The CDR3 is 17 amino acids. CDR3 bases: TGCGCCAGCAGCTTGGGTCGGGGGAATCTACGTGGGGAGACCCAGTACTTC. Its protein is CASSLGRGNLRGETQYF.

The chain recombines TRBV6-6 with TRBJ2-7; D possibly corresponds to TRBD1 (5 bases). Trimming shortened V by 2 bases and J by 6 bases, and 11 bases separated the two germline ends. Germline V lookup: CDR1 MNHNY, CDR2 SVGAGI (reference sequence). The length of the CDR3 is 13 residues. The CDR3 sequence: CASSYPQGLEQYV. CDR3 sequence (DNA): TGTGCCAGCAGTTACCCCCAGGGTCTCGAGCAGTACGTC.

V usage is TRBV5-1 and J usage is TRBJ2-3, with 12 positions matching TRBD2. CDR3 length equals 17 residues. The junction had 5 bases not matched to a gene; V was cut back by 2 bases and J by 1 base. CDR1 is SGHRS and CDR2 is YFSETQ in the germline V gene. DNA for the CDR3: TGCGCCAGCAGCTTAGGACTAGCGGGAAGGGGCACAGATACGCAGTATTTT. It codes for CASSLGLAGRGTDTQYF.

CDR3: CASSPRDAAKAGNTIYF. The CDR3 nucleotides are TGTGCCAGCTCGCCCCGAGACGCGGCAAAAGCTGGAAACACCATATATTTT. The chain uses TRBV18 and TRBJ1-3; D unresolved. Germline CDR1 KGHSH, CDR2 LQKENI. V was shortened by 6 bases and J by 2 bases, with 20 bases between the two germline ends. There are 17 residues in the CDR3.

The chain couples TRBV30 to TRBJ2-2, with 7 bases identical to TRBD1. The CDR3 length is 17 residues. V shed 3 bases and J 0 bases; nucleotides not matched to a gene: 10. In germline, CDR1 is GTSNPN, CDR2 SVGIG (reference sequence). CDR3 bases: TGTGCCTGGAGACATAACAGGGGCTGGTCGAACACCGGGGAGCTGTTTTTT. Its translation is CAWRHNRGWSNTGELFF.

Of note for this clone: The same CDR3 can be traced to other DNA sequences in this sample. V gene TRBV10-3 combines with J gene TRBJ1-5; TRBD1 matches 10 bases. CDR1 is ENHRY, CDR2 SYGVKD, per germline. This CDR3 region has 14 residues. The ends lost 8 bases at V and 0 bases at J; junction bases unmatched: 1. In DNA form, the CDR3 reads TGTGCCATCGGGACAGGGGATAGCAATCAGCCCCAGCATTTT. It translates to CAIGTGDSNQPQHF.

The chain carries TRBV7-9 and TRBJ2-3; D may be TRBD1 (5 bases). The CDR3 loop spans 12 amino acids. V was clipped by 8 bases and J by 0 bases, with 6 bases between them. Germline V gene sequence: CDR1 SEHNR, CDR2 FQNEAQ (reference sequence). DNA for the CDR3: TGTGCCAGCGGGGCTAGCACAGATACGCAGTATTTT. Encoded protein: CASGASTDTQYF.

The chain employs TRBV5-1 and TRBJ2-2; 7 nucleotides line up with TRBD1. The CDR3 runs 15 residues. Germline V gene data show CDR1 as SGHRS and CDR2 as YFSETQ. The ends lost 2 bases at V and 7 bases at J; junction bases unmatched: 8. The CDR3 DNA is TGCGCCAGCAGCTTTGATGGGACAGTCAACGGGGAGCTGTTTTTT. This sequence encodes CASSFDGTVNGELFF.

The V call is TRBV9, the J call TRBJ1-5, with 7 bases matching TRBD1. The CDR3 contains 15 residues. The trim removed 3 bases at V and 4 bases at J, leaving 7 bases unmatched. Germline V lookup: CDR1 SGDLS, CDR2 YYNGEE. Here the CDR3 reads CASSAGGQVNQPQHF. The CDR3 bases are TGTGCCAGCAGCGCAGGTGGACAGGTTAATCAGCCCCAGCATTTT.

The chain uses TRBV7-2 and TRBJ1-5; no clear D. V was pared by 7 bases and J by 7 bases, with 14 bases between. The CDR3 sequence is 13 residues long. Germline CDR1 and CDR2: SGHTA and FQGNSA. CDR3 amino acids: CASTMRSKQPQHF. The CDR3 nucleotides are TGTGCCAGCACCATGAGATCGAAACAGCCCCAGCATTTT.

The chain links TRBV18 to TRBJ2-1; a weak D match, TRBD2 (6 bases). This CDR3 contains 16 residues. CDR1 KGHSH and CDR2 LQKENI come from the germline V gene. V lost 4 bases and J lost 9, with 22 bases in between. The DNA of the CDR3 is TGTGCCAGCTCACTCCTGGGTTTAATGGGAGGTAGTGAGCAGTTCTTC. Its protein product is CASSLLGLMGGSEQFF.

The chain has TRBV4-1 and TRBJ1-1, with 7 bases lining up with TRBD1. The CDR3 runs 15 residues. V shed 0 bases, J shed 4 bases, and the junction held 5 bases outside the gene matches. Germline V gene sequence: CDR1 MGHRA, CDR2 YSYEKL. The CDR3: CASSQERGRGTEAFF. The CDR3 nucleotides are TGCGCCAGCAGCCAAGAGAGGGGGCGGGGCACTGAAGCTTTCTTT.

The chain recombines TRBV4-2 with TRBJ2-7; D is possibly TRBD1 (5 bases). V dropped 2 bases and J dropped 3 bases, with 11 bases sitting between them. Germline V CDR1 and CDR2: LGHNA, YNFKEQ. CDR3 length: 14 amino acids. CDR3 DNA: TGTGCCAGCAGCCAACCAGGGAATGGCTACGAGCAGTACTTC. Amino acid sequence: CASSQPGNGYEQYF.

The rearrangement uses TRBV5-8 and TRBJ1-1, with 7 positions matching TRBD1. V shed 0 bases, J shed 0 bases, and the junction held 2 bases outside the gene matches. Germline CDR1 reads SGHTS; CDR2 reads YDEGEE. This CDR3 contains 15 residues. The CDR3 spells CASSLVGTVNTEAFF. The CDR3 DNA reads TGTGCCAGCAGCTTGGTAGGGACAGTGAACACTGAAGCTTTCTTT.

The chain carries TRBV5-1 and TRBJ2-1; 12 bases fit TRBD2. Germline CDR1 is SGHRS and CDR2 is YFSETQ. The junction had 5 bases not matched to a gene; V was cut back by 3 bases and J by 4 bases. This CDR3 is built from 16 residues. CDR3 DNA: TGCGCCAGCAGCTCCCTAGCGGGAGGGGGGTACAATGAGCAGTTCTTC. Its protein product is CASSSLAGGGYNEQFF.

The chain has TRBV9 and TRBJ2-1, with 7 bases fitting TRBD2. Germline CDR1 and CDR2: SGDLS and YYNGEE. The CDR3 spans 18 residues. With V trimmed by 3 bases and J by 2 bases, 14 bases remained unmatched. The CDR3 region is CASSAEHPLAAPYNEQFF. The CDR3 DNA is TGTGCCAGCAGCGCAGAACACCCCCTAGCGGCCCCCTACAATGAGCAGTTCTTC. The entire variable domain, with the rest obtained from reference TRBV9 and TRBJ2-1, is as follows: DSGVTQTPKHLITATGQRVTLRCSPRSGDLSVYWYQQSLDQGLQFLIQYYNGEERAKGNILERFSAQQFPDLHSELNLSSLELGDSALYFCASSAEHPLAAPYNEQFFGPGTRLTVL.

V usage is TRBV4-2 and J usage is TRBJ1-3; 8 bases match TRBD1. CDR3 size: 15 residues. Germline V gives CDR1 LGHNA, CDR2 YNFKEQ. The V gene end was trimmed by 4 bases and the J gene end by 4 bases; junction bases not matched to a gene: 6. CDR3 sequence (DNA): TGTGCCAGCAGCCGTGACAGGGGTCCAGGAAACACCATATATTTT. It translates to CASSRDRGPGNTIYF.